The 14 T cell receptor beta chains below all came from one sample that was sequenced in a study of cytomegalovirus exposure and HLA in healthy donors. In the PCR, 60 Vbeta and 13 Jbeta primers were used. Libraries were prepared by immunoSEQ multiplex PCR; TCRdb keeps only in-frame clonotypes and omits some of them. There are 45,000 to 65,000 clones in the sample; 77% occur only once, and 2.5% to 3% lies in the top ten. Sequenced material: PBMCs. The receptors stem from a woman aged 40 to 50 in good health and CMV-seropositive.

This clone was seen more than once but under ten times. The chain links TRBV6-4 to TRBJ2-1; tentative D call: TRBD1 (5 bases). Germline CDR1 and CDR2: MRHNA and SNTAGT. Trimming removed 5 bases at V and 0 bases at J, with 14 bases between. The CDR3 is 16 amino acids. The CDR3 sequence is CASSPSVDSSYNEQFF. CDR3 DNA sequence: TGTGCCAGCAGTCCTAGTGTTGACAGCTCCTACAATGAGCAGTTCTTC.

The rearrangement uses TRBV30 and TRBJ1-2; D unresolved. Germline V gene sequence: CDR1 GTSNPN, CDR2 SVGIG (reference sequence). The CDR3 is 15 amino acids. V lost 0 bases, J lost 2 bases, and 13 bases lay in between. The CDR3 sequence is CAWSVRRGQNYGYTF. In DNA, the CDR3 is TGTGCCTGGAGTGTACGGAGAGGGCAAAACTATGGCTACACCTTC.

This clone was counted a single time. This chain joins TRBV18 and TRBJ2-1; no clear D. The V and J ends lost 6 bases and 7 bases respectively, with 10 bases between them. The CDR3 contains 12 residues. Germline lookup yields CDR1 KGHSH and CDR2 LQKENI. The CDR3 loop reads CASSPLENEQFF. The CDR3 DNA follows: TGTGCCAGCTCGCCTCTAGAGAATGAGCAGTTCTTC.

The chain couples TRBV18 to TRBJ2-7, with D perhaps TRBD1 (5 bases). The CDR3 runs to 12 residues. V was cut by 4 bases and J by 7 bases, with 11 bases left in between. Germline-derived CDR1 and CDR2 are KGHSH and LQKENI. CDR3 sequence: CASSRGTWEQYF. CDR3 nucleotide sequence: TGTGCCAGCTCACGGGGCACGTGGGAGCAGTACTTC.

This chain connects TRBV6-5 to TRBJ1-2; 8 nucleotides align to TRBD1. Losses at the gene ends were 6 bases for V and 2 bases for J; bases not matched to a gene: 5. The CDR3 consists of 14 residues. The germline V gene encodes CDR1 MNHEY and CDR2 SVGAGI. The CDR3 is CASRLGQGNYGYTF. For the CDR3, the DNA is TGTGCCAGCAGACTTGGACAGGGCAACTATGGCTACACCTTC.

The genes are TRBV6-1 and TRBJ2-3, with 8 bases identical to TRBD1. This CDR3 has 14 amino acids. Germline CDR1 reads MNHNS; CDR2 reads SASEGT. The ends lost 8 bases at V and 2 bases at J; junction bases unmatched: 6. The CDR3 nucleotides read TGTGCCAGCGGACGGACAGGGCTCACAGATACGCAGTATTTT. It translates to CASGRTGLTDTQYF.

The chain links TRBV29-1 to TRBJ2-2; D is perhaps TRBD1 (5 bases). From germline, CDR1 is SQVTM and CDR2 ANQGSEA. V gave up 4 bases and J gave up 1 base, with 7 bases separating them. This CDR3 has 13 residues. This CDR3 is CSVGDRNTGELFF. Written as DNA, the CDR3 is TGCAGCGTTGGAGACAGGAACACCGGGGAGCTGTTTTTT.

This chain joins TRBV29-1 and TRBJ2-5; 12 bases fit TRBD2. CDR3 length: 15 amino acids. CDR1 is SQVTM and CDR2 is ANQGSEA in the germline V gene. V lost 1 base, J lost 1 base, and 1 base stayed unmatched. Written as DNA, the CDR3 is TGCAGCGTTGAAGGGACTAGCGGGATCCAAGAGACCCAGTACTTC. It codes for CSVEGTSGIQETQYF.

The rearrangement links TRBV30 to TRBJ1-5; a weak D match, TRBD1 (6 bases). Trimming cost V 1 base and J 3 bases, with 10 bases left between them. CDR1 GTSNPN and CDR2 SVGIG come from the germline V gene (reference sequence). This CDR3 is 14 amino acids long. The CDR3 reads CAWSAGQYNQPQHF. The CDR3 DNA reads TGTGCCTGGAGTGCCGGACAGTACAATCAGCCCCAGCATTTT. Full variable domain (missing parts from reference TRBV30 and TRBJ1-5): SQTIHQWPATLVQPVGSPLSLECTVEGTSNPNLYWYRQAAGRGLQLLFYSVGIGQISSEVPQNLSASRPQDRQFILSSKKLLLSDSGFYLCAWSAGQYNQPQHFGDGTRLSIL.

CDR3 sequence reads: CASSLQMNTEAFF. CDR3 nucleotides: TGTGCCAGCAGTCTTCAGATGAACACTGAAGCTTTCTTT. The rearrangement uses TRBV28 and TRBJ1-1; no clear D gene. Germline V gene data show CDR1 as MDHEN and CDR2 as SYDVKM. The V and J ends lost 5 bases and 0 bases respectively, with 7 bases between them. The CDR3 is 13 residues long.

This clone was detected a few times. The rearrangement uses TRBV6-4 and TRBJ2-3; D is unresolved. The CDR3 is 13 residues long. Trimming shortened V by 3 bases and J by 3 bases, and 7 bases separated the two germline ends. Germline V gives CDR1 MRHNA, CDR2 SNTAGT. In DNA form, the CDR3 reads TGTGCCAGCAGTGAGTCGCAGACAGATACGCAGTATTTT. Protein: CASSESQTDTQYF.

V usage is TRBV29-1 and J usage is TRBJ1-1, with no clear D. CDR3 length: 12 amino acids. From germline, CDR1 is SQVTM and CDR2 ANQGSEA. With 6 bases removed from V and 3 bases from J, the gap between germline ends came to 11 bases. The CDR3 DNA reads TGCAGCGTCGGGTTGGAGTACACTGAAGCTTTCTTT. Its translation is CSVGLEYTEAFF.

CDR3 amino acids: CASRPGGEKLFF. CDR3 sequence (DNA): TGTGCCAGCAGGCCAGGTGGGGAAAAACTGTTTTTT. The rearrangement joins TRBV28 to TRBJ1-4; no clear D. The length of the CDR3 is 12 residues. Trimming removed 6 bases from V and 8 bases from J, with 10 bases in between. Germline CDR1 reads MDHEN; CDR2 reads SYDVKM. The full variable domain, with the rest looked up from reference TRBV28 and TRBJ1-4, is DVKVTQSSRYLVKRTGEKVFLECVQDMDHENMFWYRQDPGLGLRLIYFSYDVKMKEKGDIPEGYSVSREKKERFSLILESASTNQTSMYLCASRPGGEKLFFGSGTQLSVL.

This clone appeared a single time. The V call is TRBV10-1, the J call TRBJ1-1, with TRBD1 matching over 10 bases. The germline gives CDR1 WNHNN, CDR2 SYGVQD (reference sequence). With 4 bases clipped from V and 5 bases from J, the junction kept 10 bases outside the gene matches. The CDR3 spans 16 residues. The CDR3 here is CASSVDRGRRYTEAFF. As DNA, the CDR3 is TGCGCCAGCAGTGTAGACAGGGGGCGTAGGTATACTGAAGCTTTCTTT.